This T cell receptor (beta chain) was obtained from a study of identical twins. Study-level points and caveats: An excess of low generation probability was shown by twin-shared out-of-frame alpha sequences. Out-of-frame beta sequences exhibited a weaker degree of excess twin sharing.

Concerning this clonotype itself: Its antigen is still unknown.

No donor was unhealthy or non-Caucasian. CDR1 is SQVTM, CDR2 ANQGSEA, per germline. This CDR3 is built from 13 residues. V gave up 6 bases and J gave up 3 bases, with 15 bases separating them. After template switching added a universal primer site, the resulting cDNA carried unique molecular identifiers. TCRdb passed the 5' RACE reads through MiXCR, listing each CDR3 protein once. Of roughly 250,000 distinct CDR3 sequences in the sample, more than 13% were seen once. The chain carries TRBV29-1 and TRBJ2-7, with a weak D call TRBD2 (6 bases). The sequencing sample was made of memory (CD45RO+) T cells sorted from blood. This receptor was taken from a woman under 30 in good health. The CDR3 bases are TGCAGCGTCACCACTCCGGGGGACTACGAGCAGTACTTC. It translates to CSVTTPGDYEQYF.